These 20 T cell receptor beta chains were all obtained from the same sample, sequenced in a study of blood T cell repertoires in COVID-19. Assay used: immunoSEQ multiplex PCR; TCRdb lists only in-frame clones, some missing. The sample consists of 200,000 to 250,000 clones, around 81% of them appearing once. Sequencing was performed on peripheral blood. The receptors shown here come from a woman in her sixties or seventies with active or convalescent COVID-19.

V and J are TRBV7-3 and TRBJ2-3; 7 bases match TRBD2. Trimming took 1 base from V and 0 from J; bases not matched to a gene: 7. CDR3 length: 17 amino acids. Germline assignment: CDR1 SGHTA and CDR2 FQGTGA. CDR3 coding DNA: TGTGCCAGCAGCTTAAGGTCTAGCGGATCTAGCACAGATACGCAGTATTTT. Amino acid sequence: CASSLRSSGSSTDTQYF.

The chain employs TRBV7-8 and TRBJ1-3; D is unresolved. Between the trimmed V and J ends, which lost 0 bases and 2 bases, there was a span of 11 bases. CDR3 size: 16 residues. From germline, CDR1 is SGHVS and CDR2 FQNEAQ. The CDR3 DNA reads as TGTGCCAGCAGCTTAGCCCCCGCGGCTACTGGAAACACCATATATTTT. Amino acid sequence: CASSLAPAATGNTIYF.

This sequence joins TRBV29-1 and TRBJ1-5; D ambiguous. V dropped 7 bases and J dropped 7 bases, with 17 bases sitting between them. The germline gives CDR1 SQVTM, CDR2 ANQGSEA. The CDR3 covers 13 residues. CDR3 in amino acids: CSAGGVAGQPQHF. The CDR3 nucleotides read TGCAGCGCGGGCGGAGTTGCGGGGCAGCCCCAGCATTTT.

The V call is TRBV5-1, the J call TRBJ2-5; 13 positions agree with TRBD2. After removal of 6 bases from V and 4 bases from J, the junction contained 9 bases not matched to a gene. Per the germline V gene, CDR1 is SGHRS and CDR2 is YFSETQ. The CDR3 runs to 16 residues. CDR3 DNA sequence: TGCGCCAGCACGCTAACTAGCGGGAGGGCCGTAGAGACCCAGTACTTC. It codes for CASTLTSGRAVETQYF.

The chain has TRBV14 and TRBJ2-5; 13 positions match TRBD2. The CDR3 loop spans 15 amino acids. From germline, CDR1 is SGHDN and CDR2 FVKESK. V was clipped by 4 bases and J by 4 bases; unmatched bases: 3. CDR3 sequence (DNA): TGTGCCAGCAGCCGACTAGCGGGAGGAGGAGAGACCCAGTACTTC. Translation gives CASSRLAGGGETQYF.

The chain combines TRBV30 with TRBJ2-6; the match to TRBD1 covers 7 bases. With 5 bases clipped from V and 1 base from J, the junction kept 8 bases outside the gene matches. The CDR3 contains 16 residues. CDR1 is GTSNPN and CDR2 is SVGIG in the germline V gene (reference sequence). CDR3 in DNA: TGTGCCTGGTTCGACAGGGCCGAGTCTGGGGCCAACGTCCTGACTTTC. It is translated as CAWFDRAESGANVLTF. Filled out from reference TRBV30 and TRBJ2-6, the complete variable domain reads SQTIHQWPATLVQPVGSPLSLECTVEGTSNPNLYWYRQAAGRGLQLLFYSVGIGQISSEVPQNLSASRPQDRQFILSSKKLLLSDSGFYLCAWFDRAESGANVLTFGAGSRLTVL.

The chain is built from TRBV2 and TRBJ1-3; D perhaps matches TRBD1 (5 bases). The V and J ends lost 6 bases and 4 bases respectively, with 22 bases between them. CDR3 length: 17 amino acids. Looked up from germline, CDR1 is SNHLY and CDR2 is FYNNEI. The CDR3 DNA is TGTGCCAGCAGCCACCAGAATGGGGCAGGGAAAGGAAACACCATATATTTT. Amino acid sequence: CASSHQNGAGKGNTIYF.

The chain recombines TRBV5-6 with TRBJ2-7, with D perhaps matching TRBD1 (5 bases). From germline, CDR1 is SGHDT and CDR2 YYEEEE. The CDR3 covers 15 residues. Trimming pared 2 bases from V and 3 bases from J, leaving 15 bases between. The CDR3 nucleotides read TGTGCCAGCAGCTTCAGGGTATCTTCGAACTACGAGCAGTACGTC. Translating it yields CASSFRVSSNYEQYV.

This chain joins TRBV3-1 (or the pseudogene TRBV3-2) and TRBJ2-7; D is possibly TRBD1 (8 bases). Trimming removed 2 bases at V and 7 bases at J, with 15 bases between. Germline lookup yields CDR1 LGHDT and CDR2 YNNKEL (reference sequence). This CDR3 is 14 amino acids long. DNA of the CDR3: TGTGCCAGCAGCCAAAACCTACAGGGGGGGGAGCAGTACGTC. It encodes CASSQNLQGGEQYV.

J is TRBJ1-4 and V is TRBV12-3 or TRBV12-4, with D perhaps matching TRBD1 (5 bases). This CDR3 has 13 amino acids. Trimming took 6 bases from V and 8 from J, leaving 13 bases between them. The CDR3 bases are TGTGCCAGCAGCCCCCAGGGTGGGGAAAAACTGTTTTTT. This translates into CASSPQGGEKLFF.

In this sample, this clone turned up a few times. The chain recombines TRBV7-6 with TRBJ2-5; 8 nucleotides match TRBD1. Losses at the gene ends were 1 base for V and 5 bases for J; bases not matched to a gene: 6. This CDR3 region has 15 residues. Germline CDR1 and CDR2: SGHVS and FNYEAQ. The CDR3 loop is CASSLGTGNGETQYF. CDR3 sequence (DNA): TGTGCCAGCAGCTTAGGGACAGGGAACGGGGAGACCCAGTACTTC.

This clone occurred a few times. V is TRBV6-5 and J is TRBJ2-5; D call uncertain. This CDR3 has 14 residues. Germline-derived CDR1 and CDR2 are MNHEY and SVGAGI. Trimming shortened V by 6 bases and J by 5 bases, and 16 bases separated the two germline ends. CDR3 nucleotide sequence: TGTGCCAGCAGACTAACCCTCTTCGGGGAGACCCAGTACTTC. Its protein is CASRLTLFGETQYF.

The genes are TRBV20-1 and TRBJ2-7, with 9 bases matching TRBD2. J gave up 2 bases and V 3 bases, and 11 bases lay outside the gene matches. CDR1 is DFQATT and CDR2 is SNEGSKA in the germline V gene (reference sequence). This CDR3 is built from 16 residues. Here the CDR3 reads CSASSAGGLSPYEQYV. CDR3 nucleotide sequence: TGCAGTGCTAGTTCAGCGGGGGGCCTCTCCCCCTACGAGCAGTACGTC.

The gene calls are TRBV11-2 and TRBJ2-1, with TRBD2 identical over 12 bases. V lost 3 bases and J lost 7; bases outside the gene matches: 7. Germline CDR1 SGHAT, CDR2 FQNNGV. The CDR3 is 16 residues long. The CDR3 DNA is TGTGCCAGCAGCTTCATGGCTAGCGGGGGGGTAAATGAGCAGTTCTTC. It yields the protein CASSFMASGGVNEQFF.

The chain combines TRBV19 with TRBJ1-5, with 7 nucleotides matching TRBD1. The length of the CDR3 is 18 residues. With V trimmed by 4 bases and J by 1 base, 13 bases remained unmatched. Germline-derived CDR1 and CDR2 are LNHDA and SQIVND (reference sequence). The CDR3 DNA reads as TGTGCCAGTAGTACGCGCACCCTAATACAGGGGAGCAATCAGCCCCAGCATTTT. It specifies CASSTRTLIQGSNQPQHF.

This chain uses TRBV30 with TRBJ2-4, with D tentatively TRBD1 (5 bases). V was cut by 3 bases and J by 0 bases, with 15 bases left in between. This CDR3 spans 16 amino acids. Germline CDR1 is GTSNPN and CDR2 is SVGIG (reference sequence). CDR3 residues: CAWRAHQGLAKNIQYF. In DNA form, the CDR3 reads TGTGCCTGGAGGGCCCATCAGGGTCTAGCCAAAAACATTCAGTACTTC.

This rearrangement joins TRBV27 to TRBJ1-4; 8 positions match TRBD1. V trimming: 7 bases; J trimming: 5 bases; junction bases outside the gene matches: 6. Germline V gene data show CDR1 as MNHEY and CDR2 as SMNVEV (reference sequence). The CDR3 has 14 residues. The CDR3: CASTLDRGNEKLFF. The DNA of the CDR3 is TGTGCCAGCACCCTAGACAGGGGCAATGAAAAACTGTTTTTT.

This rearrangement joins TRBV7-8 to TRBJ2-2, with D perhaps TRBD2 (5 bases). The germline V gene encodes CDR1 SGHVS and CDR2 FQNEAQ. With 6 bases removed from V and 1 base from J, the gap between germline ends came to 9 bases. This CDR3 region has 14 residues. CDR3 sequence: CASRNGLNTGELFF. In nucleotides, the CDR3 is TGTGCCAGCAGGAACGGACTGAACACCGGGGAGCTGTTTTTT.

The chain combines TRBV11-2 with TRBJ2-7; 10 nucleotides match TRBD1. The CDR3 loop spans 17 amino acids. V gave up 2 bases and J gave up 5 bases; unmatched junction bases: 12. Per the germline V gene, CDR1 is SGHAT and CDR2 is FQNNGV. CDR3 protein: CASSLTDRGREENEQYF. The CDR3 coding sequence is TGTGCCAGCAGCTTAACAGACAGGGGGCGAGAAGAAAACGAGCAGTACTTC. Looking up the rest from reference TRBV11-2 and TRBJ2-7 gives the full variable domain: EAGVAQSPRYKIIEKRQSVAFWCNPISGHATLYWYQQILGQGPKLLIQFQNNGVVDDSQLPKDRFSAERLKGVDSTLKIQPAKLEDSAVYLCASSLTDRGREENEQYFGPGTRLTVT.

This clone was picked up a small number of times. This sequence joins TRBV10-1 and TRBJ1-2; TRBD1 aligns across 8 bases. Looked up from germline, CDR1 is WNHNN and CDR2 is SYGVQD (reference sequence). With V trimmed by 9 bases and J by 4 bases, 25 bases remained unmatched. This CDR3 has 19 amino acids. The CDR3: CASRPKVGNRIQGAYGYTF. The CDR3, as DNA: TGCGCCAGTCGCCCTAAGGTAGGCAACAGGATCCAGGGGGCCTATGGCTACACCTTC.